The next 13 T cell receptor beta chains were all read from a single sample in a study of blood T cell repertoires in COVID-19. Sequencing was performed with immunoSEQ multiplex PCR; in TCRdb, only in-frame clones are kept and a portion is missing. The sample lists about 88,000 clones; about 83% were seen once. The sample comprised peripheral blood. The source of these receptors is a woman aged 60-70 years with COVID-19, enrolled during active disease.

This sequence joins TRBV7-2 and TRBJ1-4, with 7 bases aligning to TRBD1. The CDR3 consists of 16 residues. Germline V CDR1 and CDR2: SGHTA, FQGNSA. V dropped 4 bases and J dropped 8; count of bases not matched to a gene: 13. Here the CDR3 reads CASSSKNPGTAEKLFF. The CDR3 DNA sequence: TGTGCCAGCAGCTCCAAAAATCCCGGGACAGCCGAAAAACTGTTTTTT.

Written as DNA, the CDR3 is TGCAGCGTTGAACGGGGTGGGAACACTGAAGCTTTCTTT. This encodes CSVERGGNTEAFF. V usage is TRBV29-1 and J usage is TRBJ1-1; D is ambiguous. This CDR3 region has 13 residues. Trimming took off 2 bases at V and 1 base at J, with 8 bases between the two ends. Germline values: CDR1 SQVTM, CDR2 ANQGSEA.

The chain combines TRBV9 with TRBJ2-2; 7 bases agree with TRBD1. The V segment lost 0 bases and the J segment 6 bases; nucleotides outside the gene matches: 8. The germline gives CDR1 SGDLS, CDR2 YYNGEE. The CDR3 extends over 16 amino acids. The CDR3 region has the DNA TGTGCCAGCAGCGTAGGGACAGGCGTAGGTCCCGGGGAGCTGTTTTTT. The encoded protein is CASSVGTGVGPGELFF.

DNA for the CDR3: TGTGCCTGGAGTTTGGGCAGGGGTTCCGAGCAGTACTTC. It specifies CAWSLGRGSEQYF. V is TRBV30 and J is TRBJ2-7; possibly TRBD1 for D (6 bases). Per the germline V gene, CDR1 is GTSNPN and CDR2 is SVGIG (reference sequence). V lost 2 bases to trimming and J lost 6 bases, with 14 bases between them. This CDR3 is built from 13 residues.

The J gene is TRBJ1-1, the V gene TRBV15, with D tentatively TRBD1 (6 bases). Germline CDR1 and CDR2: LNHNV and YYDKDF (reference sequence). Trimming cost V 0 bases and J 0 bases, with 11 bases left between them. CDR3 length equals 16 residues. CDR3 DNA: TGTGCCACCAGCAGAGATCCCGGACAGCTGAACACTGAAGCTTTCTTT. This sequence encodes CATSRDPGQLNTEAFF.

V gene TRBV30 combines with J gene TRBJ1-1; no clear D. This CDR3 contains 13 residues. With 0 bases removed from V and 5 bases from J, the gap between germline ends came to 10 bases. The germline V gene encodes CDR1 GTSNPN and CDR2 SVGIG (reference sequence). This CDR3 reads CAWSVMGGTEAFF. CDR3 coding DNA: TGTGCCTGGAGTGTAATGGGCGGGACTGAAGCTTTCTTT.

This chain connects TRBV30 to TRBJ1-2; D may be TRBD1 (6 bases). This CDR3 is built from 13 residues. Germline V lookup: CDR1 GTSNPN, CDR2 SVGIG (reference sequence). With 5 bases removed from V and 3 bases from J, the gap between germline ends came to 13 bases. This chain's CDR3 is CAWLVQGHYGYTF. As DNA, the CDR3 is TGTGCCTGGCTAGTTCAGGGGCACTATGGCTACACCTTC. Complete variable domain (other parts from reference TRBV30 and TRBJ1-2): SQTIHQWPATLVQPVGSPLSLECTVEGTSNPNLYWYRQAAGRGLQLLFYSVGIGQISSEVPQNLSASRPQDRQFILSSKKLLLSDSGFYLCAWLVQGHYGYTFGSGTRLTVV.

The V and J genes are TRBV29-1 and TRBJ1-1; D ambiguous. CDR1 and CDR2 from the germline V gene are SQVTM and ANQGSEA. V was clipped by 0 bases and J by 1 base, with 15 bases between them. The CDR3 is 16 residues long. The CDR3 loop reads CSVEDLLGVGNTEAFF. The CDR3 bases are TGCAGCGTTGAAGATCTATTAGGAGTTGGGAACACTGAAGCTTTCTTT.

This chain uses TRBV7-9 with TRBJ1-2, with D unresolved. CDR1 and CDR2 (germline): SEHNR, FQNEAQ (reference sequence). The V gene lost 1 base and the J gene lost 8 bases, with 8 bases spanning the gap. The CDR3 runs 12 residues. The chain's CDR3 is CASSLDQEGYTF. For the CDR3, the DNA is TGTGCCAGCAGCTTAGACCAGGAAGGCTACACCTTC. The full variable domain, in which reference TRBV7-9 and TRBJ1-2 provide the parts outside the CDR3, is DTGVSQNPRHKITKRGQNVTFRCDPISEHNRLYWYRQTLGQGPEFLTYFQNEAQLEKSRLLSDRFSAERPKGSFSTLEIQRTEQGDSAMYLCASSLDQEGYTFGSGTRLTVV.

V gene TRBV7-9 combines with J gene TRBJ1-4; D is undetermined. CDR3 size: 12 residues. The V end was cut by 5 bases, the J end by 8 bases, with 9 bases between. The germline gives CDR1 SEHNR, CDR2 FQNEAQ (reference sequence). CDR3 protein: CASSPHREKLFF. The CDR3 nucleotides are TGTGCCAGCAGCCCTCATCGGGAAAAACTGTTTTTT. The complete variable domain, with remaining parts taken from reference TRBV7-9 and TRBJ1-4, reads DTGVSQNPRHKITKRGQNVTFRCDPISEHNRLYWYRQTLGQGPEFLTYFQNEAQLEKSRLLSDRFSAERPKGSFSTLEIQRTEQGDSAMYLCASSPHREKLFFGSGTQLSVL.

The rearrangement links TRBV28 to TRBJ2-1; no clear D. The CDR3 totals 10 residues. Germline lookup yields CDR1 MDHEN and CDR2 SYDVKM. Trimming removed 5 bases from V and 8 bases from J, with 4 bases in between. The CDR3 region is CASSGHEQFF. DNA for the CDR3: TGTGCCAGCAGTGGGCATGAGCAGTTCTTC.

This chain joins TRBV4-3 and TRBJ2-7, with 10 bases aligning to TRBD2. With V trimmed by 0 bases and J by 2 bases, 1 base remained unmatched. Per germline, CDR1 LGHNA and CDR2 YSLEER. The length of the CDR3 is 15 residues. CDR3 in DNA: TGCGCCAGCAGCCAAGACACTAGCGGGACCTACGAGCAGTACTTC. Encoded protein: CASSQDTSGTYEQYF.

Here the CDR3 DNA reads TGTGCCTGGAGTGTTGGCGGGGGGCAGGTTGGCTACACCTTC. It encodes CAWSVGGGQVGYTF. The V call is TRBV30, the J call TRBJ1-2; D may be TRBD1 (6 bases). V lost 0 bases and J lost 7, with 15 bases in between. This CDR3 is 14 amino acids long. Per germline, CDR1 GTSNPN and CDR2 SVGIG (reference sequence).